This TCR beta chain appears in the sequencing data of a study of neurological immune-mediated disorders. Study results and caveats: Sharing of CDR3 amino acid sequences among expanded clones across subjects was absent, suggesting private repertoires in all groups.

The unsorted libraries were produced from 2 million PBMCs held at -80 C. Template-switch 5'RACE cDNA synthesis added a 10-nucleotide unique molecular identifier. MiXCR, run by TCRdb on the 5' RACE reads, gives a single entry per CDR3 protein. This sample has around 18,000 distinct CDR3 sequences, with about a fifth found just once. This clonotype was recorded many times. Its matching antigen is unknown. The CDR3 runs to 15 residues. Germline CDR1 reads DFQATT; CDR2 reads SNEGSKA (reference sequence). The V gene lost 0 bases and the J gene lost 4 bases, with 12 bases spanning the gap. Sequenced input: PBMCs. The V and J genes are TRBV20-1 and TRBJ2-2, with a possible D match to TRBD1 (6 bases). The sequence came from a man aged 50 to 59 in good health. The CDR3 DNA reads as TGCAGTGCTAGAGATGAGGGGGAGTTCACCGGGGAGCTGTTTTTT. This sequence encodes CSARDEGEFTGELFF.